Listed below are T cell receptor beta chains from one sample, sequenced in a study of cytomegalovirus exposure and HLA in healthy donors. TCRdb's copy holds only in-frame clones and misses some; the assay was immunoSEQ multiplex PCR. Reported are 150,000 to 250,000 clones; the ten largest clones contain almost 0.75%. The specimen was PBMCs. The receptor set was obtained from a boy younger than 18 in good health and CMV-seronegative. Each CDR3 is given with its conserved first and last residue. The D gene is left open where the match is weak.

D: .; J: TRBJ2-3; V: TRBV27; length: 14; DNA: TGTGCCAGCCACGGGACTGCCGTCCCAGATACGCAGTATTTT; CDR3: CASHGTAVPDTQYF
D: .; J: TRBJ1-2; V: TRBV5-1; length: 13; DNA: TGCGCCAGCAGCTTGGGACAGTCCTATGGCTACACCTTC; CDR3: CASSLGQSYGYTF
D: .; J: TRBJ2-1; V: TRBV5-1; length: 13; DNA: TGCGCCAGCAGCTTGGCCGGTGACAATGAGCAGTTCTTC; CDR3: CASSLAGDNEQFF
D: .; J: TRBJ2-1; V: TRBV5-6; length: 12; DNA: TGTGCCAGCAGCTTTACTAGTAATGAGCAGTTCTTC; CDR3: CASSFTSNEQFF
D: .; J: TRBJ2-7; V: TRBV4-1; length: 14; DNA: TGCGCCAGCAGCCCACGACTAGTGTCCTACGAGCAGTACTTC; CDR3: CASSPRLVSYEQYF
D: TRBD1; J: TRBJ1-2; V: TRBV2; length: 13; DNA: TGTGCCATCAACACAGGGGCGGGCTATGGCTACACCTTC; CDR3: CAINTGAGYGYTF
D: TRBD1; J: TRBJ1-1; V: TRBV5-6; length: 16; DNA: TGTGCCAGCAGCCCCGGGACAGGGGGCGTGAACACTGAAGCTTTCTTT; CDR3: CASSPGTGGVNTEAFF
D: TRBD1; J: TRBJ1-3; V: TRBV27; length: 18; DNA: TGTGCCAGCAGTCAAGGGACAGGGGGCGGCGGGAGAGGAAACACCATATATTTT; CDR3: CASSQGTGGGGRGNTIYF
D: TRBD2; J: TRBJ2-5; V: TRBV7-6; length: 15; DNA: TGTGCCAGCAGCCTTAGCGGGGGGGCGCCAGAGACCCAGTACTTC; CDR3: CASSLSGGAPETQYF
D: TRBD1; J: TRBJ1-1; V: TRBV7-8; length: 15; DNA: TGTGCCAGCAGCCAATACAGGGGGGCGAACACTGAAGCTTTCTTT; CDR3: CASSQYRGANTEAFF
D: TRBD1; J: TRBJ1-4; V: TRBV30; length: 13; DNA: TGTGCCTGGAGTCGGGACAGGGTTGAAAAACTGTTTTTT; CDR3: CAWSRDRVEKLFF
D: TRBD1; J: TRBJ1-5; V: TRBV6-5; length: 14; DNA: TGTGCCAGCAGGACAGGGACTGGCAATCAGCCCCAGCATTTT; CDR3: CASRTGTGNQPQHF
D: TRBD2; J: TRBJ2-1; V: TRBV5-4; length: 18; DNA: TGTGCCAGCACCAAGGGCTTAGCGGGGGGCCTCTCCTACAATGAGCAGTTCTTC; CDR3: CASTKGLAGGLSYNEQFF
D: TRBD1; J: TRBJ1-1; V: TRBV18; length: 15; DNA: TGTGCCAGCTCACTTCGGACAGGGGGGGACACTGAAGCTTTCTTT; CDR3: CASSLRTGGDTEAFF
D: TRBD2; J: TRBJ2-1; V: TRBV19; length: 16; DNA: TGTGCCAGTAGTCCCGGACTAGCGGGGGCCTACAATGAGCAGTTCTTC; CDR3: CASSPGLAGAYNEQFF
D: .; J: TRBJ2-5; V: TRBV7-8; length: 16; DNA: TGTGCCAGCAGCCCCTCCCTCGAGGGTGGGAAAGAGACCCAGTACTTC; CDR3: CASSPSLEGGKETQYF
D: TRBD1; J: TRBJ2-7; V: TRBV11-1; length: 14; DNA: TGTGCCAGCAGAACCGGGACAGGGACATCCGAGCAGTACTTC; CDR3: CASRTGTGTSEQYF
D: TRBD2; J: TRBJ2-1; V: TRBV28; length: 17; DNA: TGTGCCAGCAGTTCCTTCGGGCGGGGGAGCTCCTACAATGAGCAGTTCTTC; CDR3: CASSSFGRGSSYNEQFF
D: TRBD1; J: TRBJ1-6; V: TRBV28; length: 14; DNA: TGTGCCAGCAGTAACCGGGACAGGTATTCACCCCTCCACTTT; CDR3: CASSNRDRYSPLHF
D: .; J: TRBJ2-7; V: TRBV19; length: 14; DNA: TGTGCCAGTAGTATACAGGGCGACTCCTACGAGCAGTACTTC; CDR3: CASSIQGDSYEQYF
D: .; J: TRBJ2-7; V: TRBV6-5; length: 13; DNA: TGTGCCAGCAGTAACGGACAAGCCTACGAGCAGTACTTC; CDR3: CASSNGQAYEQYF
D: .; J: TRBJ2-7; V: TRBV6-1; length: 13; DNA: TGTGCCAGCAGTGAGAGCCTGGTCCACGAGCAGTACTTC; CDR3: CASSESLVHEQYF
D: .; J: TRBJ1-3; V: TRBV28; length: 14; DNA: TGTGCCAGCAGTTTCAGCAGGGCTGGAAACACCATATATTTT; CDR3: CASSFSRAGNTIYF
D: .; J: TRBJ2-5; V: TRBV6-5; length: 13; DNA: TGTGCCAGCAGTTACGACGGGGTGGAGACCCAGTACTTC; CDR3: CASSYDGVETQYF
D: .; J: TRBJ2-7; V: TRBV28; length: 14; DNA: TGTGCCAGCAGTCTCCCTGGCGGGGACTACGAGCAGTACTTC; CDR3: CASSLPGGDYEQYF
D: .; J: TRBJ1-5; V: TRBV6-6; length: 16; DNA: TGTGCCAGCTCGGGGCTTGAACAGGGAGCCAATCAGCCCCAGCATTTT; CDR3: CASSGLEQGANQPQHF
D: .; J: TRBJ2-3; V: TRBV6-5; length: 16; DNA: TGTGCCAGCAGTTCAGGACTGATTTCGGGCACAGATACGCAGTATTTT; CDR3: CASSSGLISGTDTQYF
D: TRBD2; J: TRBJ2-3; V: TRBV7-8; length: 15; DNA: TGTGCCAGCAGCTCAAGACTAGCGCTGGGGGATACGCAGTATTTT; CDR3: CASSSRLALGDTQYF
D: TRBD1; J: TRBJ2-5; V: TRBV6-4; length: 16; DNA: TGTGCCAGCAGCGACTGGGAACAGGGGGCGGGAGAGACCCAGTACTTC; CDR3: CASSDWEQGAGETQYF
D: .; J: TRBJ2-7; V: TRBV29-1; length: 12; DNA: TGCAGCGTTGCGTCGTCAAGCTTCGAGCAGTACTTC; CDR3: CSVASSSFEQYF
D: .; J: TRBJ2-1; V: TRBV6-5; length: 14; DNA: TGTGCCAGCAGCCGATACCGACAGGACGAAGGATGGTTCTTC; CDR3: CASSRYRQDEGWFF